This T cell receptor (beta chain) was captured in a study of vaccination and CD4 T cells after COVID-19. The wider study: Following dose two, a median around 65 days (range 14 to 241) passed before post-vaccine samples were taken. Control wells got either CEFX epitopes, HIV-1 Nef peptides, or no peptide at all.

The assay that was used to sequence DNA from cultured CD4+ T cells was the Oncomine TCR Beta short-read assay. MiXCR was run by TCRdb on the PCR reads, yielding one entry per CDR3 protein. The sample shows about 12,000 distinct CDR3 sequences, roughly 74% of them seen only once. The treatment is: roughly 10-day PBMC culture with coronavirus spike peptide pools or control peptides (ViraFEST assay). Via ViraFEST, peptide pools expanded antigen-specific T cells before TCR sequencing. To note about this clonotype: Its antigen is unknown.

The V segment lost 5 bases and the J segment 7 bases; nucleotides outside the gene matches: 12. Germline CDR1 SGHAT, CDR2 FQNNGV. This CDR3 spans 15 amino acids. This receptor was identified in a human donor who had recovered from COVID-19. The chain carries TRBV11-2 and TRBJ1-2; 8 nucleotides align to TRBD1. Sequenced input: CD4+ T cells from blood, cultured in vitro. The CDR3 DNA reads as TGTGCCAGCAGCCGATCTCGGACAGGGCTCTTTGGCTACACCTTC. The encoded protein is CASSRSRTGLFGYTF.